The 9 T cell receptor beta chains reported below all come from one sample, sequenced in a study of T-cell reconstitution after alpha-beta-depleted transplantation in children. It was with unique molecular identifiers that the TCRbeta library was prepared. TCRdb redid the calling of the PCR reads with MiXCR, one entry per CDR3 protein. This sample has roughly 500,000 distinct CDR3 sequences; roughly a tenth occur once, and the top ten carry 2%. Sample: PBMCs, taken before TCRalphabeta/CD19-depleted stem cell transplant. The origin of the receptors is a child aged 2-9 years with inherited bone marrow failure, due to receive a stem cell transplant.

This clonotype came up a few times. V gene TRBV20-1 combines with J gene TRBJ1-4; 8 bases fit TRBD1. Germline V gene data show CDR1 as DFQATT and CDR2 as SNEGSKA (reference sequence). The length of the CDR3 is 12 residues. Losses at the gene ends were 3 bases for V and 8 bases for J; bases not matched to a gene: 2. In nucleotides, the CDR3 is TGCAGTGCTAGCAGGGGGCTCGAAAAACTGTTTTTT. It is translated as CSASRGLEKLFF.

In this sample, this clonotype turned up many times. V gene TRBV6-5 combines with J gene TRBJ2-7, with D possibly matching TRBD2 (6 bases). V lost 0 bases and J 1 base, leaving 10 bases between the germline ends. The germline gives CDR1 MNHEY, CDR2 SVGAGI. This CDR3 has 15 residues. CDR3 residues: CASSYSEAGSYEQYF. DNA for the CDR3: TGTGCCAGCAGTTACTCCGAGGCGGGATCCTACGAGCAGTACTTC.

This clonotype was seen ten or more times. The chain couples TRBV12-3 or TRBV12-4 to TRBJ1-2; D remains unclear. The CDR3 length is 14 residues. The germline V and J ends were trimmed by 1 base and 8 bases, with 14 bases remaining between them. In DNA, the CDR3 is TGTGCCAGCAGTTTAGATGTCAGTCCTATAGGCTACACCTTC. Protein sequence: CASSLDVSPIGYTF.

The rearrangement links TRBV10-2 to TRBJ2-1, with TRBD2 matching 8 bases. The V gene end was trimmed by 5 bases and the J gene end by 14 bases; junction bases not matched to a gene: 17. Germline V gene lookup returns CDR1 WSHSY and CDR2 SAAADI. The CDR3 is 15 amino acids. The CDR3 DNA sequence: TGCGCCAGCAGTAGAATAGCGGGGCGTCCCGATCGGGAGTTCTTC. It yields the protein CASSRIAGRPDREFF.

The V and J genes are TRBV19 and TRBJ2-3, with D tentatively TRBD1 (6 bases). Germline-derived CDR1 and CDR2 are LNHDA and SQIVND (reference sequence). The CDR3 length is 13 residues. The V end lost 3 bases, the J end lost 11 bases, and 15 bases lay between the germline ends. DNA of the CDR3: TGTGCCAGTAGTATCCCGGGACACCTGGAGCAGTATTTT. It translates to CASSIPGHLEQYF.

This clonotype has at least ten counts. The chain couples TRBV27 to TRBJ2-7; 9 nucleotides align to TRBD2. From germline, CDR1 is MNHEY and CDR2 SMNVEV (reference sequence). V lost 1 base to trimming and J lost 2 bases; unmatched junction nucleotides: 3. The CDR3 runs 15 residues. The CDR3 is CASSLFAGGAYEQYF. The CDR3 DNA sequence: TGTGCCAGCAGTTTATTTGCGGGAGGGGCCTACGAGCAGTACTTC.

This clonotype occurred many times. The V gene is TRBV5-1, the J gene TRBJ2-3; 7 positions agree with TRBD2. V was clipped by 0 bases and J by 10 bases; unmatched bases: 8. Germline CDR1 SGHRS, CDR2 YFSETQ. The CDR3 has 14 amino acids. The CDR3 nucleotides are TGCGCCAGCAGCTTGGTTGTAGCGGGCCAATCGCAGTATTTT. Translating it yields CASSLVVAGQSQYF.

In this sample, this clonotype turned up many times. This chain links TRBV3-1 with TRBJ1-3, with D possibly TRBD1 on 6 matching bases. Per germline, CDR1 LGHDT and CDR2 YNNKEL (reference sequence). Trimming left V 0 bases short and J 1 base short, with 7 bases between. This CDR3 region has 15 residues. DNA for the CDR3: TGTGCCAGCAGCCAAGATACAGGGTCTGGAAACACCATATATTTT. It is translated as CASSQDTGSGNTIYF.

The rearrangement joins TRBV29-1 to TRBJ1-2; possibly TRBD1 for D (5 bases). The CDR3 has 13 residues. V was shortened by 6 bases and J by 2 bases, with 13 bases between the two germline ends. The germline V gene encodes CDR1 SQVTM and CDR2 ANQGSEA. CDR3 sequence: CSVRRGPNYGYTF. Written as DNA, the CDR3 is TGCAGCGTGCGAAGGGGCCCAAACTATGGCTACACCTTC.